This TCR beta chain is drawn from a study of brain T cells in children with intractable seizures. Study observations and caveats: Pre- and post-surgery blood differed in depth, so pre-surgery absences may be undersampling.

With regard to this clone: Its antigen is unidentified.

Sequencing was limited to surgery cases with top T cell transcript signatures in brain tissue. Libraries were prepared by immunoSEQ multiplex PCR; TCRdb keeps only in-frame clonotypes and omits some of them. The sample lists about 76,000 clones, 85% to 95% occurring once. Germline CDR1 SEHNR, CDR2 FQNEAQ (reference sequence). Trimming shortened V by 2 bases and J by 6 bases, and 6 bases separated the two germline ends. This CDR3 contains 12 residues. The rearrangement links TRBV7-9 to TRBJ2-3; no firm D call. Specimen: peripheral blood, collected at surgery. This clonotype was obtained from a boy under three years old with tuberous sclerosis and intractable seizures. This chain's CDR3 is CASSLLGDTQYF. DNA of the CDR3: TGTGCCAGCAGCTTATTGGGTGATACGCAGTATTTT.